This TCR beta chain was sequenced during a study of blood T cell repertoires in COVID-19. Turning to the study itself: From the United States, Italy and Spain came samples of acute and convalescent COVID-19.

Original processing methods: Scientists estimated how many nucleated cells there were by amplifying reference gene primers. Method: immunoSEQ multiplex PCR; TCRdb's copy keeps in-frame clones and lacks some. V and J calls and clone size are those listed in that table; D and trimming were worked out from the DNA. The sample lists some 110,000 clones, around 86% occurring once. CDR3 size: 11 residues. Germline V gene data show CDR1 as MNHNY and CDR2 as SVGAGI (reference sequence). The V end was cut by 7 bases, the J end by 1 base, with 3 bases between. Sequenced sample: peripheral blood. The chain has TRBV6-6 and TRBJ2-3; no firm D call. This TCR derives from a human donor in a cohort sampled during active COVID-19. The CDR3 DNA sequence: TGTGCCAGCACGGGCACAGATACGCAGTATTTT. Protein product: CASTGTDTQYF.